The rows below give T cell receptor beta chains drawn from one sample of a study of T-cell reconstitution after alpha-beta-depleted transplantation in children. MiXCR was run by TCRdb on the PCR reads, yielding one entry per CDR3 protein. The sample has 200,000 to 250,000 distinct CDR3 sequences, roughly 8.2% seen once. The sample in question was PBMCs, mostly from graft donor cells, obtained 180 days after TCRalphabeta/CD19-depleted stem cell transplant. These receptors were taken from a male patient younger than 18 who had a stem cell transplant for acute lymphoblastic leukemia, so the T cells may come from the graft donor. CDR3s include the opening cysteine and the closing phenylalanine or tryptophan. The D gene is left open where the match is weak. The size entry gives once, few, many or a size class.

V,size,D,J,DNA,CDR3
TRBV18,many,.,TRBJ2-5,TGTGCCAGCTCACCAAGGTTCCAGGAGACCCAGTACTTC,CASSPRFQETQYF
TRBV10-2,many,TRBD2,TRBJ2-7,TGCGCCAGCTGCAGCGGGAAATTGTACGAGCAGTACTTC,CASCSGKLYEQYF
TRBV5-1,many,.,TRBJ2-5,TGCGCCAGCAGCTTCGGACGGCGGGGGCGCGACCTCGGAGAGACCCAGTACTTC,CASSFGRRGRDLGETQYF
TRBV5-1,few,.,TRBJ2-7,TGCGCCAGCAGCCGGGCGGGCGGGTCGGGACACGAGCAGTACTTC,CASSRAGGSGHEQYF
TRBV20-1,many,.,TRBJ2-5,TGCAGTGCTATGGGATGGCAGCAAGAGACCCAGTACTTC,CSAMGWQQETQYF
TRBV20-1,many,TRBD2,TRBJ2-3,TGCAGTGCGACCAGGACTAGTGGAGGTACAGATACGCAGTATTTT,CSATRTSGGTDTQYF
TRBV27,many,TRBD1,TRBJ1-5,TGTGCCAGCAGTTTGAGGGGACAGCTCAGCAATCAGCCCCAGCATTTT,CASSLRGQLSNQPQHF
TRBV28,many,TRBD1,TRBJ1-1,TGTGCCAGCAGTTGGGGACAGGGAATAGGGACTGAAGCTTTCTTT,CASSWGQGIGTEAFF
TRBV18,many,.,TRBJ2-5,TGTGCCAGTTCCGGGTACGGGGAGACCCAGTACTTC,CASSGYGETQYF
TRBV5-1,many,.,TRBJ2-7,TGCGCCAGCAGCTTCGAGGCTCTCCGTGAGCAGTACTTC,CASSFEALREQYF
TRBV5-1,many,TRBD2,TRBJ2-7,TGCGCCAGCAGCTTGGGTCCGACTAGCGGGAGAGGCGGGAACGAGCAGTACTTC,CASSLGPTSGRGGNEQYF
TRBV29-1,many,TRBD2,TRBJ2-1,TGCAGCGTTACGGGACTAGCGGTTCTGTTCTACAATGAGCAGTTCTTC,CSVTGLAVLFYNEQFF
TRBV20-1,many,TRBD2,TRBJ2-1,TGCAGTGCTATGGGACTAGCGGGACCCAATGAGCAGTTCTTC,CSAMGLAGPNEQFF
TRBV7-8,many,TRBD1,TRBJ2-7,TGTGCCAGCAGCCCGGGGCCGGGACAGGGCAATTACGAGCAGTACTTC,CASSPGPGQGNYEQYF
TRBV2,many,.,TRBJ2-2,TGTGCCAGCAATACAGGGATAACGAACACCGGGGAGCTGTTTTTT,CASNTGITNTGELFF
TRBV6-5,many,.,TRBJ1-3,TGTGCCAGCAGTTCCCGACAGGTCTCTGGAAACACCATATATTTT,CASSSRQVSGNTIYF
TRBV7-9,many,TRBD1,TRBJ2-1,TGTGCCAGCAGCTTCCCGGACCTCGACAGGGGCAATGAGCAGTTCTTC,CASSFPDLDRGNEQFF
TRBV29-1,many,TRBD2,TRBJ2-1,TGCAGCGTTGAACCGCGGGGGACTAGCGGGCCCTACAATGAGCAGTTCTTC,CSVEPRGTSGPYNEQFF